The rows below give T cell receptor beta chains drawn from one sample of a study of blood T cells in healthy people across ages. TCRdb recomputed calls from the 5' RACE reads with MiXCR, one row per CDR3 protein. The repertoire holds roughly 1.5 million distinct CDR3 sequences, with about 42% as singletons. Sequenced material: blood. The receptors originated from a woman under 30 in good health. Both conserved end residues are part of each CDR3. The order of the fields is V gene, D gene, J gene, clone size, CDR3 protein, CDR3 DNA. A D gene is named only where the DNA matches it firmly. Not all rows give a size; the values are once, few, many and, for expanded clones, a class.

TRBV6-1	NA	TRBJ1-1	NA	CASTEQGMDTEAFF	TGTGCCAGCACCGAACAGGGTATGGACACTGAAGCTTTCTTT
TRBV7-2	TRBD2	TRBJ2-3	few	CASRVAGGPSGDTQYF	TGTGCCAGCAGAGTAGCGGGGGGCCCTAGTGGTGATACGCAGTATTTT
TRBV7-9	TRBD1	TRBJ1-2	NA	CASSPRTGSIYGYTF	TGTGCCAGCAGCCCTCGGACAGGGTCCATCTATGGCTACACCTTC
TRBV5-4	TRBD1	TRBJ2-5	NA	CASSFGRDRYYNEQYF	TGTGCCAGCAGCTTTGGACGGGACAGGTACTACAATGAGCAGTACTTC
TRBV12-3/TRBV12-4	NA	TRBJ2-1	few	CASSLGVDYNEQFF	TGTGCCAGCAGTCTCGGGGTGGACTACAATGAGCAGTTCTTC
TRBV28	NA	TRBJ1-1	NA	CASTLVQELMNTEAFF	TGTGCCAGCACCCTCGTACAGGAACTCATGAACACTGAAGCTTTCTTT
TRBV29-1	NA	TRBJ2-4	NA	CSVEWGLEQYF	TGCAGCGTTGAATGGGGGCTAGAGCAGTACTTC
TRBV6-2/TRBV6-3	NA	TRBJ1-5	few	CASRPAARINQPQHF	TGTGCCAGCAGACCCGCGGCACGGATCAATCAGCCCCAGCATTTT
TRBV15	NA	TRBJ2-1	NA	CATSSSAAGYNEQFF	TGTGCCACCAGCAGCTCTGCGGCCGGCTACAATGAGCAGTTCTTC
TRBV7-3	NA	TRBJ2-1	few	CASSPNLRMPGLEQFF	TGTGCCAGCAGCCCTAATCTCCGGATGCCTGGACTTGAGCAGTTCTTC
TRBV7-9	TRBD1	TRBJ1-5	few	CASSLVRQGDNQPQHF	TGTGCCAGCAGCTTAGTGAGGCAGGGGGACAATCAGCCCCAGCATTTT
TRBV5-1	NA	TRBJ2-7	NA	CASSLGPGGLGSSYEQYF	TGCGCCAGCAGCTTGGGGCCTGGTGGCCTAGGGTCGTCCTACGAGCAGTACTTC
TRBV7-9	TRBD1	TRBJ2-7	NA	CASNQKQGAQNEQYF	TGTGCCAGCAATCAAAAACAGGGGGCGCAGAACGAGCAGTACTTC
TRBV7-9	NA	TRBJ2-1	NA	CASTSRSGDEQFF	TGTGCCAGCACCTCCCGGTCGGGTGATGAGCAGTTCTTC
TRBV12-3/TRBV12-4	NA	TRBJ2-1	few	CASSLGYSSYNEQFF	TGTGCCAGCAGTTTGGGCTACTCCTCCTACAATGAGCAGTTCTTC
TRBV10-2	NA	TRBJ2-6	many	CASSDTGSGANVLTF	TGCGCCAGCAGTGATACAGGCTCTGGGGCCAACGTCCTGACTTTC
TRBV4-1	NA	TRBJ1-2	NA	CASSQAGRDDYGYTF	TGCGCCAGCAGCCAAGCAGGCAGGGATGACTATGGCTACACCTTC
TRBV6-7	NA	TRBJ2-3	NA	CAPPAVPADTQYF	TGTGCCCCTCCAGCGGTCCCGGCAGATACGCAGTATTTT
TRBV18	TRBD1	TRBJ1-6	few	CASSPGTAFPPLHF	TGTGCCAGCTCACCCGGGACAGCCTTCCCACCCCTCCACTTT
TRBV6-2/TRBV6-3	TRBD1	TRBJ2-1	NA	CASRKGGVDRNEQFF	TGTGCCAGCAGGAAAGGGGGCGTTGATAGGAATGAGCAGTTCTTC
TRBV4-1	NA	TRBJ1-2	NA	CASSQGPDGQIHGYTF	TGCGCCAGCAGCCAGGGCCCTGATGGACAGATTCATGGCTACACCTTC
TRBV5-1	TRBD1	TRBJ1-2	few	CASSLGQGAEGYTF	TGCGCCAGCAGCTTGGGACAGGGGGCTGAAGGCTACACCTTC
TRBV5-1	NA	TRBJ2-7	NA	CASAIGQGYNEQYF	TGCGCCAGCGCCATAGGGCAGGGGTACAATGAGCAGTACTTC
TRBV6-5	TRBD1	TRBJ1-2	few	CASSYRQGYYGYTF	TGTGCCAGCAGTTACCGACAGGGGTACTATGGCTACACCTTC
TRBV4-3	NA	TRBJ1-2	few	CASSKFFSYVNYGYTF	TGCGCCAGCAGCAAGTTCTTTTCGTACGTAAACTATGGCTACACCTTC
TRBV5-1	NA	TRBJ1-2	NA	CASSTEGGYYGYTF	TGCGCCAGCAGCACCGAAGGGGGATACTATGGCTACACCTTC
TRBV20-1	NA	TRBJ1-4	once	CSARTGGRNEKLFF	TGCAGTGCGCGGACGGGGGGAAGGAATGAAAAACTGTTTTTT
TRBV27	TRBD1	TRBJ2-7	NA	CASSLYAGGVYEQYF	TGTGCCAGCAGTTTATACGCAGGGGGCGTCTACGAGCAGTACTTC
TRBV27	NA	TRBJ1-2	few	CASSWSIDDRYGYTF	TGTGCCAGCAGTTGGAGTATCGACGACCGCTATGGCTACACCTTC
TRBV7-9	NA	TRBJ1-1	few	CASSVSLLAGNTEAFF	TGTGCCAGCAGCGTTAGCTTATTGGCGGGGAACACTGAAGCTTTCTTT
TRBV7-2	NA	TRBJ2-3	NA	CASSFDGANTQYF	TGTGCCAGCAGCTTCGACGGGGCCAATACGCAGTATTTT
TRBV12-3/TRBV12-4	NA	TRBJ2-7	few	CASRLRIRDENNEQYF	TGTGCCAGCAGGCTCCGAATCCGGGACGAGAACAATGAGCAGTACTTC
TRBV25-1	NA	TRBJ1-2	NA	CASYTLNYGYTF	TGTGCCAGTTATACCCTTAACTATGGCTACACCTTC
TRBV2	NA	TRBJ2-1	few	CASAVAGGYNEQFF	TGTGCCAGCGCCGTGGCGGGTGGCTACAATGAGCAGTTCTTC
TRBV4-3	TRBD2	TRBJ2-4	few	CASSQEQRGAIQYF	TGCGCCAGCAGCCAAGAACAGCGGGGTGCCATTCAGTACTTC
TRBV6-6	NA	TRBJ1-5	few	CASSRGSSGAPRQPQHF	TGTGCCAGCAGCCGAGGGAGCTCAGGGGCGCCTCGACAGCCCCAGCATTTT
TRBV5-1	NA	TRBJ2-7	NA	CASSNAGSYEQYF	TGCGCCAGCAGCAATGCCGGCTCCTACGAGCAGTACTTC
TRBV28	NA	TRBJ1-5	NA	CASHDSLSNQPQHF	TGTGCCAGCCATGACAGTCTGAGCAATCAGCCCCAGCATTTT
TRBV28	TRBD2	TRBJ2-1	NA	CASSLTGLAGQSNEQFF	TGTGCCAGCAGTTTAACGGGACTAGCGGGGCAAAGCAATGAGCAGTTCTTC
TRBV6-2/TRBV6-3	TRBD2	TRBJ2-1	NA	CASSTRGGRDGGEQFF	TGTGCCAGCAGTACGCGGGGGGGCCGCGACGGAGGTGAGCAGTTCTTC
TRBV27	NA	TRBJ1-6	NA	CASSFANSPLHF	TGTGCCAGCAGTTTTGCGAATTCACCCCTCCACTTT
TRBV12-3/TRBV12-4	NA	TRBJ1-1	NA	CTSSFGGTEAFF	TGTACCAGCAGTTTTGGAGGGACTGAAGCTTTCTTT
TRBV12-3/TRBV12-4	NA	TRBJ2-1	few	CASRQAGLLLQEQFF	TGTGCCAGCAGACAGGCCGGACTACTATTGCAAGAGCAGTTCTTC
TRBV7-2	NA	TRBJ2-7	NA	CASSLDGRSHEQYF	TGTGCCAGCAGCTTAGATGGAAGGTCCCACGAGCAGTACTTC
TRBV7-2	TRBD1	TRBJ2-1	NA	CASSSGTAPQETQFF	TGTGCCAGCAGCTCCGGGACAGCCCCCCAAGAGACCCAGTTCTTC
TRBV27	NA	TRBJ2-1	few	CASSLSTLSGNEQFF	TGTGCCAGCAGTTTATCGACTCTATCGGGCAATGAGCAGTTCTTC
TRBV2	NA	TRBJ2-3	NA	CARATRRTSDTQYF	TGTGCCAGAGCAACCAGACGCACGTCAGATACGCAGTATTTT